The TCR beta chain described here comes from a study of cytomegalovirus exposure and HLA in healthy donors. Study at large: An early data release held tens of millions of unique TCRs from HLA-typed donors. Whole-study findings and limits: Immune exposure data for these donors was limited to CMV serostatus. Earlier analysis yielded a pattern in which most TCR beta V segments were productive about 90% or about 30% of the time.

The PCR had 60 Vbeta and 13 Jbeta primers. The table came from immunoSEQ multiplex PCR; TCRdb's copy has only in-frame clones and leaves some out. In the table there are about 200,000 clones, 70% to 80% of which are singletons. For this clone: Antigen unknown.

V lost 0 bases and J 3 bases, leaving 4 bases between the germline ends. The CDR3 loop spans 12 amino acids. Per germline, CDR1 SGHRS and CDR2 YFSETQ. Donors were nominally healthy when sampled, though unrecorded immune exposures were likely. The V call is TRBV5-1, the J call TRBJ2-7, with D uncertain. Sequencing was carried out using PBMCs. The sequence was obtained from a male donor in good health and CMV-seropositive. The CDR3 bases are TGCGCCAGCAGCTTGGATCTCTACGAGCAGTACTTC. It translates to CASSLDLYEQYF.